Below, 26 T cell receptor beta chains from the same sample are listed, as sequenced in a study of CD8+ T cells in alopecia areata. The study sorted pooled cutaneous lymph node cells by CD4, CD8alpha, NKG2D, NKG2ACE and other markers. Reverse transcription of extracted RNA yielded cDNA, which provided the sequencing template. Data came from immunoSEQ multiplex PCR; TCRdb stores just in-frame clones and leaves some out. Sampling found around 290,000 clones, none seen once. The sequenced material came from CD4+ T cells sorted from a lymph node. The receptors originated from a C3H/HeJ mouse with alopecia areata. The mouse line has the MHC haplotype H2-k.

This clone was seen only a few times. Mouse gene names and germline throughout. The CDR3 goes on 4 residues after the read ends, and that part is filled in from the germline J gene. The chain carries TRBV19 and TRBJ2-1, with TRBD1 matching 10 bases. Germline assignment: CDR1 FNHDT and CDR2 SITEND (reference sequence). V dropped 0 bases and J dropped 0; count of bases not matched to a gene: 6. The CDR3 consists of 18 residues. The sequenced CDR3 bases are TGTGCCAGCAGTATAGTAGGGGACAGGGGCCATAACTATGCT. Translating gives CASSIVGDRGHNYA. The CDR3 in full is CASSIVGDRGHNYAEQFF.

As regards this clone: Genes and germline are mouse. The observed sequence ends 4 residues before the CDR3 terminus, with the missing tail filled in from the germline J gene. The chain has TRBV13-2 and TRBJ2-5, with 10 bases fitting TRBD2. This CDR3 is built from 18 residues. Germline CDR1 NNHNN, CDR2 SYGAGS (reference sequence). V shed 0 bases and J 0 bases; nucleotides not matched to a gene: 7. The CDR3 DNA, read in part, is TGTGCCAGCGGTGATGCATCGGACTGGGGGTTTAACCAAGAC. As protein: CASGDASDWGFNQD. The full CDR3 sequence reads CASGDASDWGFNQDTQYF.

This clone was seen a few times. The listed genes are named as in mouse. The DNA ends 4 residues before the CDR3 does, and the rest of the CDR3 is filled in from the germline J gene. This chain joins TRBV29 and TRBJ2-3; D call uncertain. V was cut by 4 bases and J by 0 bases, with 11 bases left in between. Germline V CDR1 and CDR2: MSHET, SYDVDS. This CDR3 spans 15 amino acids. The CDR3 sequence is CASSSSGSSAETLYF. CDR3 bases read: TGTGCTAGCAGTTCCTCAGGATCTAGTGCAGAA.

There are a few counts of this clone. Mouse gene names apply. The sequenced fragment ends 4 residues before the CDR3 boundary, so the rest is inferred from the germline J gene. This sample also contains other DNA sequences that code for the same CDR3. This chain joins TRBV1 and TRBJ2-5; D remains unclear. The CDR3 runs to 14 residues. V lost 3 bases to trimming and J lost 0 bases, with 7 bases between them. Per germline, CDR1 NSQYPW and CDR2 LRSPGD (reference sequence). CDR3 DNA, as far as it was read: TGCACCTGCAGTGCCACAATTAACCAAGAC. Translated, it gives CTCSATINQD. The CDR3, in full, reads CTCSATINQDTQYF.

In the case of this clone: Gene labels here are mouse ones. The observed sequence ends 4 residues before the CDR3 terminus, with the missing tail filled in from the germline J gene. The same CDR3 can be traced to other DNA sequences in this sample. The chain links TRBV19 to TRBJ1-2; tentative D call: TRBD1 (5 bases). Germline V lookup: CDR1 FNHDT, CDR2 SITEND (reference sequence). V lost 4 bases, J lost 0 bases, and 10 bases lay in between. This CDR3 comprises 14 residues. The sequenced CDR3 bases are TGTGCCAGCAGTCGGCAGGGAGCAAACTCC. Amino acid sequence: CASSRQGANS. From start to end, the CDR3 is CASSRQGANSDYTF. The variable domain in full, completed from reference TRBV19 and TRBJ1-2, reads GGIITQTPKFLIGQEGQKLTLKCQQNFNHDTMYWYRQDSGKGLRLIYYSITENDLQKGDLSEGYDASREKKSSFSLTVTSAQKNEMAVFLCASSRQGANSDYTFGSGTRLLVI.

On this clone itself: Here the gene names and germline are mouse. The read halts 4 residues ahead of the CDR3 end, with the missing end drawn from the germline J gene. The chain joins TRBV13-3 to TRBJ2-7, with TRBD1 as a possible D gene (8 bases). Trimming stripped 0 bases from V and 0 bases from J, with 10 bases between. The CDR3 length is 15 residues. From germline, CDR1 is NNHDY and CDR2 SYVADS. This chain's CDR3 is CASSDDRGASYEQYF. The covered CDR3 bases are TGTGCCAGCAGTGATGACAGGGGGGCCTCCTAT.

This clone was counted between two and nine times. The genes and germline here are from mouse. The read ends 4 residues before the CDR3 terminus; that terminus is restored from the germline J gene. The chain combines TRBV13-1 with TRBJ2-5; 9 bases line up with TRBD2. Looked up from germline, CDR1 is NSHNY and CDR2 is SYGAGN. This CDR3 comprises 16 residues. CDR3 DNA, as far as it was read: TGTGCCAGCAGTGCGATCCTGGGGGGGTACGGAGAC. As protein: CASSAILGGYGD. The whole CDR3 region reads CASSAILGGYGDTQYF.

Turning to this clone: All gene names here are mouse names. Coverage ceases 4 residues before the CDR3 finishes, and the germline J gene fills in the end. In the same sample, other DNA sequences code for this CDR3. V and J are TRBV13-1 and TRBJ2-5; 9 bases are shared with TRBD2. Germline CDR1 is NSHNY and CDR2 is SYGAGN. With V trimmed by 2 bases and J by 2 bases, 0 bases remained unmatched. The CDR3 is made up of 14 amino acids. The sequenced CDR3 bases are TGTGCCAGCAGTGAGACTGGGGGCCAAGAC. Its protein product is CASSETGGQD. The whole CDR3 protein is CASSETGGQDTQYF.

This clone was found a few times. The germline and genes are mouse ones. The CDR3 bases that were read are TGTGCCAGCAGTGATGCAGTAGGGGACCAAGAC. This sequence encodes CASSDAVGDQD. The CDR3, in full, reads CASSDAVGDQDTQYF. The rearrangement links TRBV13-1 to TRBJ2-5; tentative D call: TRBD1 (5 bases). The CDR3 extends 4 residues past the end of the read, so its final part is completed from the germline J gene. This CDR3 has 15 amino acids. Germline CDR1 reads NSHNY; CDR2 reads SYGAGN. V was trimmed by 0 bases and J by 1 base, leaving 9 bases between them.

This clone occurred a few times. Any gene name here is a mouse gene name. The read comes to an end 4 residues before the CDR3 does, leaving the germline J gene to fill in the end. This sequence joins TRBV5 and TRBJ2-7, with 8 bases matching TRBD1. J lost 0 bases, V lost 3 bases, and 1 base had no gene match. CDR3 length: 14 amino acids. CDR1 is LGHNA, CDR2 YNLKQL, per germline (reference sequence). The CDR3 spells CASSHDRGSYEQYF. The part of the CDR3 DNA that was read is TGTGCCAGCAGCCACGACAGGGGCTCCTAT.

This clone was seen more than once but under ten times. The gene names given are mouse names. The read halts 4 residues ahead of the CDR3 end, with the missing end drawn from the germline J gene. The chain joins TRBV1 to TRBJ2-2; D is ambiguous. The CDR3 contains 13 residues. Per germline, CDR1 NSQYPW and CDR2 LRSPGD (reference sequence). V lost 0 bases and J 6 bases, leaving 5 bases between the germline ends. The CDR3 loop is CTCSADGPGQLYF. CDR3 DNA, as far as it was read: TGCACCTGCAGTGCAGATGGTCCCGGG.

There are a few counts of this clone. Gene names denote mouse genes. CDR3 DNA, as far as it was read: TGTGCCAGCAGTCGGGGGGCGCGTGCT. As protein: CASSRGARA. The whole CDR3 is CASSRGARAEQFF. The chain links TRBV19 to TRBJ2-1, with D possibly matching TRBD2 (7 bases). The read ends 4 residues shy of where the CDR3 ends; the end is completed using the germline J gene. This CDR3 has 13 residues. The V and J ends lost 4 bases and 6 bases respectively, with 11 bases between them. Per germline, CDR1 FNHDT and CDR2 SITEND (reference sequence).

This clone showed up just a few times. Gene names and germline match the mouse. The sequenced fragment ends 4 residues before the CDR3 boundary, so the rest is inferred from the germline J gene. The chain uses TRBV17 and TRBJ2-1; 10 bases align to TRBD2. Germline V gives CDR1 MNHDT, CDR2 YYDKIL. This CDR3 is 16 amino acids long. V dropped 0 bases and J dropped 3; count of bases not matched to a gene: 2. CDR3 loop: CASSRELGGFYAEQFF. CDR3 DNA, as far as it was read: TGTGCTAGCAGTAGAGAACTGGGGGGGTTCTATGCT.

This clone has more than one count but fewer than ten. Gene names and germline refer to mouse. Read coverage stops 4 residues before the CDR3 terminus; the germline J gene supplies the remainder. The chain links TRBV13-1 to TRBJ1-2; 7 nucleotides line up with TRBD1. CDR1 and CDR2 from the germline V gene are NSHNY and SYGAGN. With V trimmed by 4 bases and J by 0 bases, 6 bases remained unmatched. The CDR3 extends over 15 amino acids. The CDR3 is CASSLWGTANSDYTF. Incomplete CDR3 DNA: TGTGCCAGCAGTCTATGGGGGACAGCAAACTCC.

As for this clone: The genes and germline here are from mouse. The read halts 4 residues ahead of the CDR3 end, with the missing end drawn from the germline J gene. Other DNA sequences from this sample encode an identical CDR3 as well. V gene TRBV5 combines with J gene TRBJ2-5; TRBD2 matches 11 bases. The CDR3 loop spans 15 amino acids. Germline CDR1 and CDR2: LGHNA and YNLKQL (reference sequence). The CDR3 reads CASSPGLGGGDTQYF. The sequenced CDR3 bases are TGTGCCAGCAGCCCCGGACTGGGGGGAGGAGAC.

Of note for this clone: Gene and germline names: mouse. The CDR3 is cut off 3 residues early in the read; its end comes from the germline J gene. The V and J genes are TRBV19 and TRBJ1-6; 8 positions agree with TRBD1. TRBJ1-6 is an ORF for which the function is uncertain. The germline V gene has CDR1 FNHDT and CDR2 SITEND (reference sequence). Losses at the gene ends were 2 bases for V and 10 bases for J; bases not matched to a gene: 2. The CDR3 is 13 amino acids. The CDR3 DNA, read in part, is TGTGCCAGCAGTATTCAGGGGGCGTCGCCC. It yields the protein CASSIQGASP. In full, the CDR3 is CASSIQGASPLYF.

Worth noting for this clone: Gene names refer to mouse genes. The CDR3 end is not reached by the read, which stops 4 residues before it; the germline J gene fills it in. Other DNA sequences in the same sample also yield this CDR3. The chain employs TRBV31 and TRBJ1-2; TRBD1 agrees at 9 bases. The CDR3 has 13 residues. The V segment lost 3 bases and the J segment 4 bases; nucleotides outside the gene matches: 3. Germline loops: CDR1 GKSSPN, CDR2 SITVG. The part of the CDR3 DNA that was read is TGTGCCTGGAGACCACAGGGGGCCTCC. This sequence encodes CAWRPQGAS. The whole CDR3 protein is CAWRPQGASDYTF.

The sample holds a few counts of this clone. The gene names given are mouse names. From the germline J gene comes the end of the CDR3, since the read stops 4 residues before it. J is TRBJ1-2 and V is TRBV13-3; D is perhaps TRBD1 (6 bases). CDR3 size: 14 residues. V lost 3 bases to trimming and J lost 0 bases, with 9 bases between them. Germline values: CDR1 NNHDY, CDR2 SYVADS. CDR3: CASSVRDTNSDYTF. CDR3 DNA, as far as it was read: TGTGCCAGCAGTGTCCGGGACACAAACTCC.

This clone occurred a few times. The gene symbols are mouse symbols. The read ends 4 residues early relative to the CDR3; the germline J gene fills the gap. Other DNA sequences in this sample translate to the same CDR3. The rearrangement links TRBV1 to TRBJ1-2; 7 bases fit TRBD1. From germline, CDR1 is NSQYPW and CDR2 LRSPGD (reference sequence). The CDR3 loop spans 13 amino acids. Trimming cost V 3 bases and J 4 bases; bases outside gene matches: 2. The CDR3 loop reads CTCSAGDSSDYTF. Partial CDR3 DNA: TGCACCTGCAGTGCCGGGGACAGCTCC.

This clone occurred a few times. Genes and germline are mouse. Read coverage stops 4 residues before the CDR3 terminus; the germline J gene supplies the remainder. The chain employs TRBV13-1 and TRBJ2-3; 9 bases line up with TRBD1. Germline loops: CDR1 NSHNY, CDR2 SYGAGN. The J segment lost 0 bases and the V segment lost 6 bases, leaving 5 bases of the junction unmatched. The CDR3 consists of 15 residues. CDR3 residues: CASKGTGWSAETLYF. The sequenced CDR3 bases are TGTGCCAGCAAAGGGACAGGGTGGAGTGCAGAA.

This clone was seen more than once but under ten times. Gene and germline names: mouse. The sequenced CDR3 bases are TGTGCCAGAGGGACAGGGGGCGAGGAC. Residues: CARGTGGED. The full CDR3 reads CARGTGGEDTQYF. The chain combines TRBV3 with TRBJ2-5; 12 nucleotides agree with TRBD1. The read ends 4 residues early relative to the CDR3; the germline J gene fills the gap. Germline CDR1 is SNHLY and CDR2 is FYNGKV (reference sequence). The CDR3 has 13 amino acids.

Turning to this clone: The gene symbols are mouse symbols. The read comes to an end 4 residues before the CDR3 does, leaving the germline J gene to fill in the end. The chain recombines TRBV13-3 with TRBJ1-1; perhaps TRBD1 as D (6 bases). With 3 bases removed from V and 0 bases from J, the gap between germline ends came to 12 bases. Per germline, CDR1 NNHDY and CDR2 SYVADS. CDR3 size: 15 residues. CDR3 amino acids: CASSASGTTNTEVFF. Partial CDR3 DNA: TGTGCCAGCAGTGCCTCCGGGACAACAAACACA.

This clone was counted between two and nine times. Gene names follow the mouse nomenclature. Different DNA sequences within this sample yield the same CDR3. CDR3 DNA, as far as it was read: TGTGCCAGCAGTGGGGACAGGGGTAACACA. Protein: CASSGDRGNT. The complete CDR3 sequence is CASSGDRGNTEVFF. The chain has TRBV13-1 and TRBJ1-1, with 10 bases matching TRBD1. The DNA ends 4 residues before the CDR3 does, and the rest of the CDR3 is filled in from the germline J gene. J lost 2 bases, V lost 3 bases, and 1 base had no gene match. The germline V gene has CDR1 NSHNY and CDR2 SYGAGN. CDR3 size: 14 residues.

For this clone: Gene names refer to mouse genes. Read data end 4 residues before the CDR3 end; the end is taken from the germline J gene. This chain joins TRBV13-1 and TRBJ2-2; possible D gene TRBD2, 6 bases. The CDR3 loop spans 12 amino acids. The germline V gene has CDR1 NSHNY and CDR2 SYGAGN. Trimming cost V 5 bases and J 6 bases, with 8 bases left between them. The CDR3 sequence is CASRGDSGQLYF. Partial CDR3 DNA: TGTGCCAGCAGGGGGGACTCCGGG.

This clone was counted only a few times. These gene names are mouse names. The read finishes 4 residues shy of the CDR3 end, and the germline J gene is used to complete it. The identical CDR3 is also encoded by other nucleotide sequences in the sample. V gene TRBV5 combines with J gene TRBJ2-2; D possibly corresponds to TRBD2 (5 bases). The germline V and J ends were trimmed by 2 bases and 0 bases, with 7 bases remaining between them. The CDR3 totals 15 residues. CDR1 is LGHNA, CDR2 YNLKQL, per germline (reference sequence). The CDR3 reads CASSQLGANTGQLYF. CDR3 DNA, as far as it was read: TGTGCCAGCAGCCAACTGGGAGCAAACACCGGG.

As concerns this clone: Gene names follow the mouse nomenclature. The read terminates 4 residues ahead of where the CDR3 ends, so the germline J gene completes it. The chain carries TRBV5 and TRBJ2-5, with 8 bases fitting TRBD1. From germline, CDR1 is LGHNA and CDR2 YNLKQL (reference sequence). The CDR3 is 14 amino acids. The CDR3 loop is CASSQGQGMDTQYF. The covered CDR3 bases are TGTGCCAGCAGCCAAGGACAGGGGATGGAC.